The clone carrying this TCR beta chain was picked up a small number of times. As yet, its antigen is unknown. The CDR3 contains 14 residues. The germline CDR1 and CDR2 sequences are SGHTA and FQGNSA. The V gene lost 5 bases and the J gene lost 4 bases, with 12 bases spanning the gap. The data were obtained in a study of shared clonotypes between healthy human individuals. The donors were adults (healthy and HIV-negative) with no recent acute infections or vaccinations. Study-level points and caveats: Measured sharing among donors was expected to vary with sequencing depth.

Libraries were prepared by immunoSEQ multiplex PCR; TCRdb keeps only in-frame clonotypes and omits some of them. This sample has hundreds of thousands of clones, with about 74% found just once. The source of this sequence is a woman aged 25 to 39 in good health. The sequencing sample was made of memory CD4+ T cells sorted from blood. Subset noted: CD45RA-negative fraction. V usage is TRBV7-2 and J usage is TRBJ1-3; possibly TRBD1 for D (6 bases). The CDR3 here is CASSDPGGGNTIYF. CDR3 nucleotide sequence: TGTGCCAGCAGCGACCCGGGGGGCGGAAACACCATATATTTT.